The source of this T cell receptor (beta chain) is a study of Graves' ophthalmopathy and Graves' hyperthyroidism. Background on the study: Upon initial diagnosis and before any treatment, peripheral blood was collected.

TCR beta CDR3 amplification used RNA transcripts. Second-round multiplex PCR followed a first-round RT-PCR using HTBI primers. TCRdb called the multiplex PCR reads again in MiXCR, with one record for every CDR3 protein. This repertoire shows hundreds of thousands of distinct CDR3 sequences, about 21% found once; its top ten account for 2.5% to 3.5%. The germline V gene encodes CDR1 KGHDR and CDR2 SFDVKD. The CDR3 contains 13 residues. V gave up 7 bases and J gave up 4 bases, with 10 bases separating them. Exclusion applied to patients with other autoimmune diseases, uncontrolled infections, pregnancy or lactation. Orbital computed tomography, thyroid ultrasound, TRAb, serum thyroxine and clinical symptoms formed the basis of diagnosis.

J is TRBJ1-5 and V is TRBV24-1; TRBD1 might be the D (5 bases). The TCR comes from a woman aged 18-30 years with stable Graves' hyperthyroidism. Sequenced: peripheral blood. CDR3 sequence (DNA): TGTGCCACCAGAGGCTGGGGGAATCAGCCCCAGCATTTT. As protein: CATRGWGNQPQHF.